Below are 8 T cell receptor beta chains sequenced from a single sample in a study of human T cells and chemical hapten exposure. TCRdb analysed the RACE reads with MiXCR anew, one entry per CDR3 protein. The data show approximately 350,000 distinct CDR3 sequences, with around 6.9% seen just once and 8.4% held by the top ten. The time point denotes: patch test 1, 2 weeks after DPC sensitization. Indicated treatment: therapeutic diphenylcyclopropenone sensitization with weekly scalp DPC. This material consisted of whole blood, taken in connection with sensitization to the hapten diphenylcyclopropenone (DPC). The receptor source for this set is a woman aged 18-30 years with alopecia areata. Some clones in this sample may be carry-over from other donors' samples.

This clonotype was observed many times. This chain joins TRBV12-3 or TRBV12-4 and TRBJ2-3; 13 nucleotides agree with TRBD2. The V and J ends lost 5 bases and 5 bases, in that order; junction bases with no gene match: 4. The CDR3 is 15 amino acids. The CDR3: CASSRTSGGIDTQYF. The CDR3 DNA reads TGTGCCAGCAGTCGGACTAGCGGGGGCATAGATACGCAGTATTTT.

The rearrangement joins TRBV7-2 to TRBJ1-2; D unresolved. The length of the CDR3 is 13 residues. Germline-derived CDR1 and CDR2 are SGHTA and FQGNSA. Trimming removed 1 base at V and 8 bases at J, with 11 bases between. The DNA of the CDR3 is TGTGCCAGCAGCTTAGAAAGTGTCTTCGGCTACACCTTC. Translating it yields CASSLESVFGYTF.

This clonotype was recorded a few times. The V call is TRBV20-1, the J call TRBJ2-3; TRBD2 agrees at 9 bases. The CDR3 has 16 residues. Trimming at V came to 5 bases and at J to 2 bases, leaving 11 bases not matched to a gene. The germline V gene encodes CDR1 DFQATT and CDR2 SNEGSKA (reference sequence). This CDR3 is CSAQRGSGGHTDTQYF. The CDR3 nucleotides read TGCAGTGCTCAAAGGGGAAGCGGGGGGCACACAGATACGCAGTATTTT.

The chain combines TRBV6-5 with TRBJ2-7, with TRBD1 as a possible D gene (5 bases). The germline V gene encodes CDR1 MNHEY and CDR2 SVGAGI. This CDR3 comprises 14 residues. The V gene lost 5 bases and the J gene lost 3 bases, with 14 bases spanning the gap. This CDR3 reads CASSTQGPLYEQYF. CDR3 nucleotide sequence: TGTGCCAGCAGTACGCAGGGTCCCCTCTACGAGCAGTACTTC.

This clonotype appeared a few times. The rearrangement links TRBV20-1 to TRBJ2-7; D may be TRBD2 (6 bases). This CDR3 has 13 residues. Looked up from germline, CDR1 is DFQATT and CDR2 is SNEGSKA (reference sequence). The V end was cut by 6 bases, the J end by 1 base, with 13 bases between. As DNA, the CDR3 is TGCAGTGCGAGGCGGGGAGATTCCTACGAGCAGTACTTC. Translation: CSARRGDSYEQYF.

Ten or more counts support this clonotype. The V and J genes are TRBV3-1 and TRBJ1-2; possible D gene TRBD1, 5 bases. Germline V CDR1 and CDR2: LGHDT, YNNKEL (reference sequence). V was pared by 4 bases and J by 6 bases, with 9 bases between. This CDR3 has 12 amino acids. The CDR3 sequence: CASSRMGDGYTF. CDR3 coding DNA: TGTGCCAGCAGCCGGATGGGGGATGGCTACACCTTC.

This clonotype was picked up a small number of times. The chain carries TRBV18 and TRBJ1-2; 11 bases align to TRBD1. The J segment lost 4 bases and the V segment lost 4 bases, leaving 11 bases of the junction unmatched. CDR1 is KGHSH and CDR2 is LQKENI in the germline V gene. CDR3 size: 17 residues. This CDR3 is CASSLSSSGTGGYGYTF. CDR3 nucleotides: TGTGCCAGCTCACTTTCATCGTCGGGGACAGGGGGCTATGGCTACACCTTC.

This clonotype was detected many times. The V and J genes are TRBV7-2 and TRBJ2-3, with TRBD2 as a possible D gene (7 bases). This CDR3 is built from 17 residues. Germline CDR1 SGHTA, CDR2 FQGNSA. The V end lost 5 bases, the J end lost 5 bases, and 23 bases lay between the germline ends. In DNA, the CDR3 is TGTGCCAGCAGCCCAAGGGGTCGCGGGGGCCCGGGAGATACGCAGTATTTT. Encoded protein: CASSPRGRGGPGDTQYF.